The 9 T cell receptor beta chains listed next were all sequenced from one sample in a study of shared clonotypes between healthy human individuals. Sequencing was performed with immunoSEQ multiplex PCR; in TCRdb, only in-frame clones are kept and a portion is missing. The sample records about 2.3 million clones, more than 85% being singletons. Specimen: naive CD4+ T cells from PBMCs. Subset described: CD45RA+ positively selected. These receptor sequences come from a young man in good health. Some clones in this sample may be carry-over from other donors' samples.

Of note for this clone: The same CDR3 arises from other DNA sequences in this sample as well. The V call is TRBV18, the J call TRBJ1-5, with D possibly matching TRBD1 (5 bases). Germline CDR1 is KGHSH and CDR2 is LQKENI. The CDR3 runs 13 residues. The V and J ends lost 3 bases and 4 bases respectively, with 7 bases between them. CDR3 sequence: CASSPQGNQPQHF. Here the CDR3 DNA reads TGTGCCAGCTCACCGCAGGGAAATCAGCCCCAGCATTTT.

The chain couples TRBV6-1 to TRBJ1-2; 9 nucleotides line up with TRBD1. The CDR3 runs to 13 residues. The junction had 5 bases not matched to a gene; V was cut back by 10 bases and J by 2 bases. Germline CDR1 and CDR2: MNHNS and SASEGT. The DNA of the CDR3 is TGTGCCACCACGGGACAGGGAAACTATGGCTACACCTTC. This gives the protein CATTGQGNYGYTF.

The V and J genes are TRBV19 and TRBJ1-1; D not resolved. Germline assignment: CDR1 LNHDA and CDR2 SQIVND (reference sequence). There are 15 residues in the CDR3. The V gene lost 3 bases and the J gene lost 1 base, with 12 bases spanning the gap. The CDR3 coding sequence is TGTGCCAGTAGTATGGCAGGACGGCCGAACACTGAAGCTTTCTTT. Amino acid sequence: CASSMAGRPNTEAFF.

The J gene is TRBJ1-3, the V gene TRBV28; D perhaps matches TRBD1 (5 bases). The V end was cut by 6 bases, the J end by 3 bases, with 12 bases between. The CDR3 has 14 amino acids. Germline lookup yields CDR1 MDHEN and CDR2 SYDVKM. The CDR3 sequence: CASSDFGGGNTIYF. The CDR3 coding sequence is TGTGCCAGCAGCGACTTTGGGGGTGGAAACACCATATATTTT. Looking up the rest from reference TRBV28 and TRBJ1-3 gives the full variable domain: DVKVTQSSRYLVKRTGEKVFLECVQDMDHENMFWYRQDPGLGLRLIYFSYDVKMKEKGDIPEGYSVSREKKERFSLILESASTNQTSMYLCASSDFGGGNTIYFGEGSWLTVV.

This sequence joins TRBV6-5 and TRBJ1-1; 7 nucleotides match TRBD1. Germline lookup yields CDR1 MNHEY and CDR2 SVGAGI. The CDR3 spans 14 residues. J gave up 0 bases and V 6 bases, and 4 bases lay outside the gene matches. The CDR3: CASRQGTLNTEAFF. The DNA for the CDR3 is TGTGCCAGCAGACAGGGGACCCTGAACACTGAAGCTTTCTTT.

A single count supports this clone. The chain uses TRBV6-5 and TRBJ2-1, with 13 bases that match TRBD2. V gave up 0 bases and J gave up 9 bases; unmatched junction bases: 2. Germline V lookup: CDR1 MNHEY, CDR2 SVGAGI. The CDR3 is 15 residues long. The CDR3 DNA reads as TGTGCCAGCAGTTACTCCTGGACTAGCGGGGGTGAGCAGTTCTTC. This codes for CASSYSWTSGGEQFF.

V usage is TRBV11-3 and J usage is TRBJ2-2, with 10 bases identical to TRBD1. Trimming removed 3 bases from V and 6 bases from J; junction bases left unmatched: 10. From germline, CDR1 is SGHNT and CDR2 YENEEA. There are 17 residues in the CDR3. CDR3 amino acids: CASSFGLGTGASGELFF. The CDR3 DNA reads as TGTGCCAGCAGCTTCGGTCTAGGGACAGGGGCGTCCGGGGAGCTGTTTTTT.

Only one count was recorded for this clone. This chain's CDR3 is CASSRDRGHTGELFF. The CDR3 DNA reads TGTGCCAGCAGTCGGGACAGGGGGCATACCGGGGAGCTGTTTTTT. The chain joins TRBV6-5 to TRBJ2-2, with 12 nucleotides matching TRBD1. Germline values: CDR1 MNHEY, CDR2 SVGAGI. The J segment lost 5 bases and the V segment lost 5 bases, leaving 3 bases of the junction unmatched. The CDR3 consists of 15 residues.

This sequence joins TRBV7-2 and TRBJ2-7, with D hard to call. Germline CDR1 is SGHTA and CDR2 is FQGNSA. The CDR3 contains 13 residues. With 1 base removed from V and 3 bases from J, the gap between germline ends came to 7 bases. The CDR3 loop is CASSLDPVYEQYF. DNA for the CDR3: TGTGCCAGCAGCTTAGATCCAGTCTACGAGCAGTACTTC.